This entry describes one T cell receptor beta chain. The V gene lost 5 bases and the J gene lost 5 bases, with 21 bases spanning the gap. CDR1 and CDR2 (germline): GTSNPN, SVGIG (reference sequence). This CDR3 is 16 amino acids long. The sample belongs to a study of blood T cell repertoires in COVID-19. Per the authors' pipeline: It was from reference gene primer amplification that nucleated cell counts were estimated. The method was immunoSEQ multiplex PCR; TCRdb's version includes in-frame clones alone and lacks a portion of them. The DNA gave D and trimming, while V, J and clone size come from that table. This sample has roughly 20,000 clones; 85% to 90% occur once, and the top ten carry 13%.

This clonotype originated in a man aged 55-75 years with active COVID-19. The chain joins TRBV30 to TRBJ2-2; D is possibly TRBD2 (7 bases). Sample: peripheral blood. CDR3 residues: CAWESTPGGRTGELFF. Here the CDR3 DNA reads TGTGCCTGGGAGAGTACCCCCGGGGGGCGTACCGGGGAGCTGTTTTTT.